Here is one TCR beta chain with its context. The CDR3 totals 14 residues. The germline gives CDR1 SGHNT, CDR2 YYREEE (reference sequence). The germline V and J ends were trimmed by 6 bases and 8 bases, with 18 bases remaining between them. The sample is drawn from a study of blood T cell repertoires in COVID-19. Data came from immunoSEQ multiplex PCR; TCRdb stores just in-frame clones and leaves some out. The sample holds around 300,000 clones, 80% to 90% seen once. The rearrangement links TRBV5-4 to TRBJ2-1; a possible D gene is TRBD2 (7 bases). Sequenced: peripheral blood. The sequence was collected from a woman in her seventies with acute or convalescent COVID-19. CDR3 protein: CASKGGRRTDEQFF. As DNA, the CDR3 is TGTGCCAGCAAGGGGGGGAGGAGGACCGATGAGCAGTTCTTC. Based on the CDR3 plus reference TRBV5-4 and TRBJ2-1, the full variable domain is ETGVTQSPTHLIKTRGQQVTLRCSSQSGHNTVSWYQQALGQGPQFIFQYYREEENGRGNFPPRFSGLQFPNYSSELNVNALELDDSALYLCASKGGRRTDEQFFGPGTRLTVL.